These 12 T cell receptor beta chains share one sample of origin, sequenced in a study of T-cell memory formation after mild COVID-19. TCRdb re-analysed the 5' RACE reads in MiXCR, keeping a single row per CDR3 protein. In the table there are roughly 560,000 distinct CDR3 sequences, about a fifth of which are singletons. Sequencing was carried out using PBMCs or a T cell subset sorted from them (not recorded which). All receptors derive from an adult woman who had mild COVID-19 (a few samples of this study predate the infection). Cell type and time point are not known.

The chain combines TRBV19 with TRBJ1-1, with 7 bases lining up with TRBD1. Germline V gene lookup returns CDR1 LNHDA and CDR2 SQIVND (reference sequence). The CDR3 has 12 residues. J was trimmed by 8 bases and V by 6 bases; bases with no gene match: 6. The CDR3 coding sequence is TGTGCCAGTAGCTCGACAGGGACAGAAGCTTTCTTT. It is translated as CASSSTGTEAFF.

This clonotype was counted a few times. The chain links TRBV24-1 to TRBJ2-7, with TRBD1 as a possible D gene (6 bases). V was pared by 7 bases and J by 5 bases, with 23 bases between. From germline, CDR1 is KGHDR and CDR2 SFDVKD. CDR3 length: 16 amino acids. The CDR3 reads CATSRHIPGEWDEQYF. CDR3 DNA: TGTGCCACCAGCCGTCATATTCCAGGGGAGTGGGACGAGCAGTACTTC.

The CDR3 DNA sequence: TGTGCCAGCAGCTTCGTGGAGGGAGGAGAGACCCAGTACTTC. The encoded protein is CASSFVEGGETQYF. V and J are TRBV7-6 and TRBJ2-5, with D maybe TRBD2 (6 bases). Trimming stripped 3 bases from V and 4 bases from J, with 12 bases between. The CDR3 covers 14 residues. Per germline, CDR1 SGHVS and CDR2 FNYEAQ.

This rearrangement joins TRBV5-1 to TRBJ2-2; 8 bases align to TRBD1. The CDR3 has 14 residues. The germline V gene has CDR1 SGHRS and CDR2 YFSETQ. J was trimmed by 9 bases and V by 4 bases; bases with no gene match: 8. The CDR3 DNA follows: TGCGCCAGCAGCCCAGGACAGGGATCCAGGGAGCTGTTTTTT. Protein sequence: CASSPGQGSRELFF.

This clonotype occurred a few times. The chain combines TRBV29-1 with TRBJ1-2; TRBD1 matches 8 bases. With 3 bases clipped from V and 4 bases from J, the junction kept 13 bases outside the gene matches. This CDR3 is 16 amino acids long. Per germline, CDR1 SQVTM and CDR2 ANQGSEA. This CDR3 is CSVEGPTGEVGYGYTF. The CDR3 DNA sequence: TGCAGCGTTGAGGGCCCGACAGGGGAGGTGGGCTATGGCTACACCTTC.

This clonotype appeared a few times. The chain has TRBV2 and TRBJ1-4, with D uncertain. CDR3 length equals 10 residues. V lost 8 bases, J lost 7 bases, and 5 bases lay in between. The germline gives CDR1 SNHLY, CDR2 FYNNEI. The CDR3 loop reads CASEGEKLFF. The CDR3 bases are TGTGCCAGCGAGGGTGAAAAACTGTTTTTT.

The chain employs TRBV6-5 and TRBJ2-7; 10 positions agree with TRBD1. The CDR3 is 14 residues long. Germline trimming cut 6 bases from V and 6 bases from J; bases unmatched to any gene: 8. CDR1 and CDR2 (germline): MNHEY, SVGAGI. DNA of the CDR3: TGTGCCAGCAGGCCGGGAGGGACAGGGGCCGAGCAGTACTTC. As protein: CASRPGGTGAEQYF.

This clonotype was seen only a few times. One end of the junction varies from germline; a read error may be responsible. The chain combines TRBV6-5 with TRBJ1-1; D remains ambiguous. Germline V gene data show CDR1 as MNHEY and CDR2 as SVGAGI. The CDR3 extends over 11 amino acids. CDR3 residues: CASSYGPRFVF. The CDR3 nucleotides read TGTGCCAGCAGTTACGGACCGAGGTTCGTTTTT.

The chain employs TRBV5-1 and TRBJ2-3; D may be TRBD1 or TRBD2 (6 bases each). This CDR3 region has 15 residues. Germline V gives CDR1 SGHRS, CDR2 YFSETQ. Trimming removed 3 bases from V and 4 bases from J, with 15 bases in between. CDR3 in DNA: TGCGCCAGCAGCTCACAGGGTGGAGGGGCAGATACGCAGTATTTT. It is translated as CASSSQGGGADTQYF.

The chain uses TRBV7-9 and TRBJ1-4; TRBD1 matches 7 bases. Germline V CDR1 and CDR2: SEHNR, FQNEAQ (reference sequence). V shed 4 bases, J shed 3 bases, and the junction held 11 bases outside the gene matches. The CDR3 runs to 17 residues. The CDR3 sequence: CASSSRGDRGSNEKLFF. The CDR3 region has the DNA TGTGCCAGCAGCTCCAGAGGGGACAGAGGTTCTAATGAAAAACTGTTTTTT.

This clonotype came up a few times. The chain recombines TRBV29-1 with TRBJ1-2, with D possibly TRBD1 on 6 matching bases. The V end was cut by 7 bases, the J end by 9 bases, with 15 bases between. This CDR3 region has 11 residues. Per germline, CDR1 SQVTM and CDR2 ANQGSEA. CDR3 region: CSAWGGGSYTF. The CDR3 DNA sequence: TGCAGCGCCTGGGGAGGGGGGAGCTACACCTTC.

There are a few counts of this clonotype. The chain combines TRBV19 with TRBJ1-1, with no clear D. The germline CDR1 and CDR2 sequences are LNHDA and SQIVND (reference sequence). Trimming left V 1 base short and J 2 bases short, with 11 bases between. This CDR3 has 15 residues. CDR3 nucleotide sequence: TGTGCCAGTAGTATAGGGTTTTCGGAAAACACTGAAGCTTTCTTT. The encoded protein is CASSIGFSENTEAFF.